The entry that follows covers one TCR beta chain sequence. Its specificity is unknown. The length of the CDR3 is 19 residues. V lost 4 bases to trimming and J lost 6 bases; unmatched junction nucleotides: 17. The germline V gene encodes CDR1 LGHNA and CDR2 YNFKEQ. The data derive from a study of T-cell reconstitution after alpha-beta-depleted transplantation in children. Molecular barcoding with unique molecular identifiers was used for the TCRbeta library. TCRdb re-called the PCR reads through MiXCR, storing one row per CDR3 protein. The table lists about 460,000 distinct CDR3 sequences, approximately 10% of them singletons, with 12% to 15% in the top ten. General study results and limits: High day-60 TCRbeta diversity in some patients came from surviving recipient T cells and thymic progenitors. Several hundred rapidly expanded clones from non-depleted graft cells reportedly supplied alpha-beta T cells about two months post-transplant. When one year had passed after transplant, most T-cell counts and diversity came from newly produced T cells.

This receptor was obtained from a female patient aged 2-9 years who had a stem cell transplant for aplastic anemia, so the T cells may come from the graft donor. The chain carries TRBV4-2 and TRBJ2-7; 14 nucleotides match TRBD2. The source material was PBMCs, mostly from graft donor cells, sampled 180 days after TCRalphabeta/CD19-depleted stem cell transplant. The CDR3 here is CASSPGTVWTSGRRSEQYF. The CDR3 nucleotides are TGTGCCAGCAGCCCCGGGACCGTTTGGACTAGCGGGAGGAGGTCCGAGCAGTACTTC.